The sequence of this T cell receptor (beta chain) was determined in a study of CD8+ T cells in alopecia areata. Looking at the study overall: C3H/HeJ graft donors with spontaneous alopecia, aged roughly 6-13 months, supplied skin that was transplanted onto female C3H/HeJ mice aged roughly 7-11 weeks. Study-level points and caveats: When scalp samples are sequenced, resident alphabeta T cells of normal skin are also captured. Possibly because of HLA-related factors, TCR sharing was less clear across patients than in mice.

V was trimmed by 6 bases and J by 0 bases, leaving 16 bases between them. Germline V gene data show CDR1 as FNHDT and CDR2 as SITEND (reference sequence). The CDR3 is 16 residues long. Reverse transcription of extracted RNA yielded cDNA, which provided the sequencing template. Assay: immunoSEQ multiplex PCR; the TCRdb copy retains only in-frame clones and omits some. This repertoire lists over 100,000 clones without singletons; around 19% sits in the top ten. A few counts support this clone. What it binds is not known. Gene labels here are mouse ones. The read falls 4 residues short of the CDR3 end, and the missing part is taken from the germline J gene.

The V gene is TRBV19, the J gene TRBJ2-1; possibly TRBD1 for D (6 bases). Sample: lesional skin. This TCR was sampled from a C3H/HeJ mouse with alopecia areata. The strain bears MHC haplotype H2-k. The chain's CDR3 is CASIPSWGHNYAEQFF. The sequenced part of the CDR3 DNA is TGTGCCAGCATCCCCTCGTGGGGACATAACTATGCT.